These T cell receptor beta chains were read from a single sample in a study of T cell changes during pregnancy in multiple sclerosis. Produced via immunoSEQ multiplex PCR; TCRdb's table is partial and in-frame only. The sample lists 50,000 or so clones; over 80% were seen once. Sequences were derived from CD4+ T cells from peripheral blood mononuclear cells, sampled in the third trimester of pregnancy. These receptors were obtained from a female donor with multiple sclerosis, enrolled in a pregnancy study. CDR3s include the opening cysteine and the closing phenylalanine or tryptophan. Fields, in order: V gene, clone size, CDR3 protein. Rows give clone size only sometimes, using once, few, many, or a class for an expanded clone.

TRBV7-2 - CASSLARSENTEAFF
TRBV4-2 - CASSRNRDSPLHF
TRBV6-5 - CASSRGNTEAFF
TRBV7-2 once CASSRARLRGGGTQYF
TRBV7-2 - CASSLRAGGQPQHF
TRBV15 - CATSRGGRGQETQYF
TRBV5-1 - CASSSDREGETQYF
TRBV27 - CASSPFGRENTEAFF
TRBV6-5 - CASRGGAMEQYF
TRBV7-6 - CASRGMGLAGEYQETQYF
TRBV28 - CASSPSGGRYEQYF
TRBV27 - CASSALAGGPSYNEQFF
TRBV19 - CASSATSGGSVATQYF
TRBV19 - CASSGTDLYEQYF
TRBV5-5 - CASSITGGGSTDTQYF
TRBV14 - CASSQDKHRGNEQFF
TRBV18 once CASSPLDSNTEAFF
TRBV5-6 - CASSKARGRLPGELFF
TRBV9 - CASSPRLAGGLHEQYF
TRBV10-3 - CAISEPRTADTQYF
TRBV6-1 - CASSVLAGGPVYEQYF
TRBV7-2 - CASSLGADTQYF
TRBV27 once CASRPRDRPNYGYTF
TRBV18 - CASSPQGGTEAFF
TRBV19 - CASSTLTDNYGYTF
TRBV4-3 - CASSQEGRLVEQFF
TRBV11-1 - CASSLGGTSSYEQYF
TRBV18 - CASSPNIDTEAFF
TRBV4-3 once CASSHSTPGVAEAFF
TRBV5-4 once CASSRGLAGAGEETQYF
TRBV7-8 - CASSILGGWTGELFF
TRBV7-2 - CASSFDRGAQETQYF
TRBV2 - CASTRGAYPRPDTQYF
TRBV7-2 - CASSLARGMNEKLFF
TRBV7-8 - CASSLAQGRGANTEAFF
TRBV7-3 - CASSLASITDTQYF
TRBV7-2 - CASSKTEDGTGELFF